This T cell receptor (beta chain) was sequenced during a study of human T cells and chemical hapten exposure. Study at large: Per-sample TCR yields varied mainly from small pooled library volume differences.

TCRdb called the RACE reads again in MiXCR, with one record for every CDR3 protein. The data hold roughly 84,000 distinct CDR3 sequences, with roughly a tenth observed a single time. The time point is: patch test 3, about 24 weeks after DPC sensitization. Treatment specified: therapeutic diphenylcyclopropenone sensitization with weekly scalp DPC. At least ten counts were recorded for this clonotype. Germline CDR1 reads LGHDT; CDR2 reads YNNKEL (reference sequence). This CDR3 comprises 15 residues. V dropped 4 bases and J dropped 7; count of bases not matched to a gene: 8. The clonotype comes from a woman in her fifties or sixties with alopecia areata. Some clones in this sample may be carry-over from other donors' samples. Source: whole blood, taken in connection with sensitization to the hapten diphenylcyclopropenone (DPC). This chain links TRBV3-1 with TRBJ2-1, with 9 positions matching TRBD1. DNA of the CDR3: TGTGCCAGCAGCCCAGGGACAGGGTTGAGGAATGAGCAGTTCTTC. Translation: CASSPGTGLRNEQFF.